Given below is one TCR beta chain in context. The table lists this clone with a few counts. The antigen this receptor binds is unknown. No clone much larger than this one lies a single base away; base qualities are absent. The data derive from a study of OX40 agonist ivuxolimab in advanced cancers. Looking at the study overall: Ivuxolimab was a fully human IgG2 agonistic monoclonal antibody targeting the costimulatory receptor OX40 (CD134). The monotherapy dose-escalation portion (N of about 57 patients) of the phase I ivuxolimab trial is reported in the paper. Intravenous ivuxolimab was administered to patients every 2 weeks at six dose levels: 0.01, 0.1, 0.3, 1.5, 3 and 10 mg/kg. Of the approximately 50 patients in dose escalation, 19 had hepatocellular carcinoma, about 15 had melanoma, 9 had renal cell carcinoma and 9 had head and neck cancer. Patients were allowed to have had prior anti-PD-1, anti-PD-L1 or anti-CTLA-4 therapy, and more than 30% of the dose-escalation patients had previously received checkpoint inhibitors. Partial responses were achieved by three dose-escalation patients, of whom one had hepatocellular carcinoma and two had cutaneous melanoma. The dose-escalation cohort was about 83% male with a mean age of about 60 years, ranging from about 23 to 85. The purpose of peripheral TCRbeta sequencing was to test whether ivuxolimab changed TCR sequence diversity and led to clonal T-cell expansion.

Genomic DNA was isolated from the sorted cells so that the TCRbeta CDR3 region could be sequenced. The immunoSEQ Assay was used to sequence the TCRbeta CDR3 regions. TCRdb re-hosts the immuneACCESS table, in-frame sequences only. Its copies lack some clones; in the studies checked, an unresolved V gene accounts for under half of them, and the cause for the rest is not known. The sample contains approximately 17,000 clones, about two thirds of them found a single time. The biggest ten clones account for roughly 16% of the sample. Taken from cysteine to phenylalanine, the CDR3 has 11 residues. The retained sequence is limited to the CDR3, 33 bases, with the frame set at the first base. For CDR1 and CDR2, the germline V gene (reference sequence) lists GTSNPN and SVGIG. V loses 3 bases of germline sequence and J loses 1 base, and the interval between the two ends is 3 bases. Patients with a history of autoimmune disease or receiving systemic immunosuppression were excluded from the trial. Peripheral blood for TCR sequencing was collected from all dose cohorts at baseline, on cycle 4 day 1, and on cycle 7 day 1. Samples were obtained from an open-label, multicenter, first-in-human phase I dose-escalation trial of ivuxolimab. Adults with locally advanced or metastatic melanoma, renal cell, hepatocellular, or head and neck squamous cell carcinoma were enrolled in the trial. CD4+ and CD8+ T cells were sorted separately from peripheral blood before TCR sequencing.

Study-level results and caveats: At doses of 0.1 to 3.0 mg/kg, clonal expansion of both CD4+ and CD8+ blood T cells was observed from baseline to week 6. The antigen specificity of the peripheral T cells that underwent clonal expansion was not determined. In the 0.1-3.0 mg/kg groups, partial responders had among the lowest normalized peripheral clonal expansion, particularly in CD8+ T cells. Low levels of normalized T-cell clonal expansion were also seen in some patients who did not respond. On average, CD8+ T cells showed more expanded clones than CD4+ T cells after ivuxolimab.

This specimen was CD4+ or CD8+ T cells sorted from blood, taken in a trial of the OX40 agonist ivuxolimab. The chain is assembled from TRBV30 and TRBJ1-1, with an unclear D gene assignment. The receptor comes from an adult with an advanced solid tumor such as melanoma, head and neck, liver or kidney cancer. This receptor has the CDR3 CAWRGNTEAFF. The sequence in DNA is TGTGCCTGGAGGGGGAACACTGAAGCTTTCTTT.